Listed here are 30 T cell receptor beta chains from one sample, sequenced in a study of early T cells in non-severe SARS-CoV-2 infection. TCRdb re-analysed the 5' RACE reads in MiXCR, keeping a single row per CDR3 protein. The repertoire consists of some 71,000 distinct CDR3 sequences, with about a tenth occurring once and the leading ten covering roughly 15%. The material sequenced was whole blood, taken at baseline. All receptors come from an adult who was a healthcare worker with PCR-confirmed SARS-CoV-2 infection or an uninfected control (not recorded which).

The chain is built from TRBV7-8 and TRBJ2-5; no firm D call. The CDR3 runs to 15 residues. CDR1 and CDR2 from the germline V gene are SGHVS and FQNEAQ. Trimming took off 2 bases at V and 5 bases at J, with 15 bases between the two ends. CDR3 protein: CASSLNSARSETQYF. CDR3 in DNA: TGTGCCAGCAGCTTAAATTCCGCTAGATCCGAGACCCAGTACTTC.

With regard to this clonotype: This may come from a read error, since a much larger clone is one base off. The CDR3 spells CASGIDGSDTQYF. In nucleotides, the CDR3 is TGTGCCAGCGGGATTGACGGCTCAGATACGCAGTATTTT. The chain combines TRBV28 with TRBJ2-3; D is ambiguous. Deletions cut 8 bases from V and 4 bases from J, with 13 bases between. The germline CDR1 and CDR2 sequences are MDHEN and SYDVKM. The CDR3 spans 13 residues.

This chain links TRBV28 with TRBJ1-1; 9 bases fit TRBD1. The CDR3 length is 15 residues. The germline CDR1 and CDR2 sequences are MDHEN and SYDVKM. V gave up 4 bases and J gave up 7 bases; unmatched junction bases: 10. CDR3 residues: CASSSPTGGYFEAFF. Written as DNA, the CDR3 is TGTGCCAGCAGTTCACCGACAGGGGGATATTTTGAAGCTTTCTTT.

The rearrangement uses TRBV10-2 and TRBJ2-3; 8 positions match TRBD1. The ends lost 2 bases at V and 8 bases at J; junction bases unmatched: 9. Germline V gives CDR1 WSHSY, CDR2 SAAADI. The CDR3 is 15 residues long. The CDR3 region has the DNA TGCGCCAGCAGTGAGGACAGGGGACGTGCGAGTACGCAGTATTTT. This codes for CASSEDRGRASTQYF.

This clonotype came up many times. The chain is built from TRBV4-1 and TRBJ2-3; TRBD2 matches at 9 bases. This CDR3 region has 14 residues. Germline CDR1 is MGHRA and CDR2 is YSYEKL. J lost 4 bases, V lost 3 bases, and 2 bases had no gene match. CDR3 in amino acids: CASSHSGRPDTQYF. CDR3 in DNA: TGCGCCAGCAGCCATAGCGGGAGACCAGATACGCAGTATTTT.

This clonotype was recorded a few times. The J gene is TRBJ2-3, the V gene TRBV6-5; D could derive from TRBD1 or TRBD2 (6 bases each). The CDR3 loop spans 15 amino acids. Germline assignment: CDR1 MNHEY and CDR2 SVGAGI. V was trimmed by 4 bases and J by 0 bases, leaving 11 bases between them. CDR3 nucleotide sequence: TGTGCCAGCAGTTCCCTCGGGGGCAGCACAGATACGCAGTATTTT. Encoded protein: CASSSLGGSTDTQYF.

This clonotype turned up a few times. The genes are TRBV12-3 or TRBV12-4 and TRBJ2-4; a weak D match, TRBD2 (6 bases). The CDR3 is made up of 14 amino acids. V was clipped by 5 bases and J by 9 bases, with 17 bases between them. The CDR3: CASSPTLAGSIQYF. CDR3 coding DNA: TGTGCCAGCAGTCCCACGTTAGCCGGGAGCATTCAGTACTTC.

The sample holds a few counts of this clonotype. The V gene is TRBV4-2, the J gene TRBJ2-7; D not certain. This CDR3 region has 14 residues. The V gene lost 4 bases and the J gene lost 5 bases, with 15 bases spanning the gap. Germline CDR1 and CDR2: LGHNA and YNFKEQ. As DNA, the CDR3 is TGTGCCAGCAGCCGACAAACCGATTTCGACGAGCAGTACTTC. The encoded protein is CASSRQTDFDEQYF.

The chain combines TRBV10-3 with TRBJ2-3; either TRBD1 or TRBD2 may fit D (5 bases each). Trimming stripped 7 bases from V and 4 bases from J, with 9 bases between. The germline CDR1 and CDR2 sequences are ENHRY and SYGVKD. The CDR3 length is 12 residues. The CDR3, as DNA: TGTGCCATCACCGGGACCTCAGATACGCAGTATTTT. Its translation is CAITGTSDTQYF.

Notes on this clonotype: This clone may be a read error of a much larger clone one base away. The chain employs TRBV29-1 and TRBJ2-5; 8 bases agree with TRBD1. CDR1 is SQVTM and CDR2 is ANQGSEA in the germline V gene. The CDR3 loop spans 16 amino acids. DNA for the CDR3: TGCAGCATTGATGGTGAATGGTTGGGACAGGAAGAGACCCAGTACTTC. It specifies CSIDGEWLGQEETQYF.

The CDR3 protein is CASSQGRKESHTF. The CDR3 DNA is TGTGCCAGCAGCCAGGGCAGAAAAGAATCGCACACCTTC. The rearrangement uses TRBV28 and TRBJ1-2; the D gene is possibly TRBD1 (5 bases). The ends were cut back, 6 bases at V and 12 bases at J, with 20 bases in the middle. Germline-derived CDR1 and CDR2 are MDHEN and SYDVKM. This CDR3 comprises 13 residues.

This clonotype was observed many times. The J gene is TRBJ2-1, the V gene TRBV29-1; a weak D match, TRBD2 (6 bases). V was trimmed by 3 bases and J by 7 bases, leaving 13 bases between them. Germline CDR1 reads SQVTM; CDR2 reads ANQGSEA. The CDR3 spans 13 residues. The CDR3 DNA is TGCAGCGTTGACAACCTGACTAGTAATGAGCAGTTCTTC. Translation gives CSVDNLTSNEQFF.

The sample holds many counts of this clonotype. The chain is built from TRBV4-3 and TRBJ2-2; D gene unclear. This CDR3 comprises 16 residues. The germline V gene encodes CDR1 LGHNA and CDR2 YSLEER. The V gene lost 2 bases and the J gene lost 0 bases, with 10 bases spanning the gap. The CDR3 DNA reads as TGCGCCAGCAGCCAAAGAGTCGACCCGAACACCGGGGAGCTGTTTTTT. Its translation: CASSQRVDPNTGELFF.

This clonotype has ten or more counts. The rearrangement uses TRBV18 and TRBJ2-1, with TRBD1 matching over 9 bases. Germline V gene data show CDR1 as KGHSH and CDR2 as LQKENI. CDR3 length: 16 residues. With V trimmed by 6 bases and J by 1 base, 7 bases remained unmatched. The CDR3 region is CASSPGTGNSYNEQFF. The CDR3 DNA reads as TGTGCCAGCTCCCCCGGGACAGGGAATTCCTACAATGAGCAGTTCTTC.

This clonotype has ten or more counts. V gene TRBV14 combines with J gene TRBJ2-1, with TRBD2 matching over 12 bases. V gave up 2 bases and J gave up 5 bases; unmatched junction bases: 7. This CDR3 is built from 17 residues. The germline gives CDR1 SGHDN, CDR2 FVKESK. The CDR3 bases are TGTGCCAGCAGCCAAAGTGGACTAGCGGGACCTAACAATGAGCAGTTCTTC. Translation gives CASSQSGLAGPNNEQFF.

This clonotype was found many times. The CDR3 region is CASSPTLDTQYF. CDR3 in DNA: TGTGCCAGCAGCCCAACTCTGGATACGCAGTATTTT. This sequence joins TRBV12-3 or TRBV12-4 and TRBJ2-3; D is unclear. Trimming took 6 bases from V and 6 from J, leaving 10 bases between them. The CDR3 length is 12 residues.

This rearrangement joins TRBV6-5 to TRBJ2-1, with D unclear. In germline, CDR1 is MNHEY, CDR2 SVGAGI. The CDR3 extends over 11 amino acids. The V end was cut by 2 bases, the J end by 10 bases, with 6 bases between. CDR3 sequence (DNA): TGTGCCAGCAGTTACCCGGTGGAGCAGTTCTTC. Protein sequence: CASSYPVEQFF.

In this sample, this clonotype turned up a few times. The chain carries TRBV7-9 and TRBJ2-7; TRBD2 agrees at 11 bases. Germline loops: CDR1 SEHNR, CDR2 FQNEAQ (reference sequence). This CDR3 spans 14 amino acids. V shed 2 bases, J shed 6 bases, and the junction held 3 bases outside the gene matches. CDR3 in amino acids: CASSLSGTSGEQYF. The CDR3 bases are TGTGCCAGCAGCTTAAGTGGGACTAGCGGCGAGCAGTACTTC.

This chain uses TRBV6-5 with TRBJ1-1, with TRBD1 matching over 8 bases. Germline V lookup: CDR1 MNHEY, CDR2 SVGAGI. J lost 1 base, V lost 3 bases, and 1 base had no gene match. The CDR3 spans 14 residues. CDR3 coding DNA: TGTGCCAGCAGTTATGGACAGGGGAACACTGAAGCTTTCTTT. Amino acids: CASSYGQGNTEAFF.

V usage is TRBV7-2 and J usage is TRBJ2-7, with 7 nucleotides matching TRBD1. Germline-derived CDR1 and CDR2 are SGHTA and FQGNSA. Trimming cost V 3 bases and J 4 bases; bases outside gene matches: 6. This CDR3 region has 14 residues. The CDR3 is CASSFRQGRYEQYF. DNA for the CDR3: TGTGCCAGCAGCTTCCGACAGGGTCGGTACGAGCAGTACTTC. Full variable domain (rest looked up from reference TRBV7-2 and TRBJ2-7): GAGVSQSPSNKVTEKGKDVELRCDPISGHTALYWYRQSLGQGLEFLIYFQGNSAPDKSGLPSDRFSAERTGGSVSTLTIQRTQQEDSAVYLCASSFRQGRYEQYFGPGTRLTVT.

This clonotype was recorded at least ten times. The rearrangement joins TRBV7-2 to TRBJ2-7; TRBD1 agrees at 10 bases. CDR3 length: 15 amino acids. Germline V CDR1 and CDR2: SGHTA, FQGNSA. V dropped 3 bases and J dropped 2; count of bases not matched to a gene: 4. The CDR3 DNA sequence: TGTGCCAGCAGCTTGCGGGGGACAGGGGCCTACGAGCAGTACTTC. This gives the protein CASSLRGTGAYEQYF.

This clonotype was recorded a few times. This chain joins TRBV3-1 and TRBJ2-6; 7 bases agree with TRBD1. Trimming removed 6 bases from V and 0 bases from J; junction bases left unmatched: 11. Germline V CDR1 and CDR2: LGHDT, YNNKEL (reference sequence). This CDR3 comprises 18 residues. CDR3 bases: TGTGCCAGCAGTCAGGGGGACACTCGACGCTCTGGGGCCAACGTCCTGACTTTC. As protein: CASSQGDTRRSGANVLTF.

The V and J genes are TRBV27 and TRBJ2-1, with 8 bases lining up with TRBD2. This CDR3 spans 15 amino acids. Germline V CDR1 and CDR2: MNHEY, SMNVEV (reference sequence). V lost 4 bases to trimming and J lost 9 bases; unmatched junction nucleotides: 11. The DNA of the CDR3 is TGTGCCAGCAGTTCTTTTGGCGGGAGGATGGGTGAGCAGTTCTTC. Its translation: CASSSFGGRMGEQFF.

This clonotype was seen only a few times. The chain uses TRBV7-9 and TRBJ1-4; no firm D call. Germline CDR1 is SEHNR and CDR2 is FQNEAQ (reference sequence). This CDR3 is built from 13 residues. V gave up 5 bases and J gave up 8 bases, with 12 bases separating them. The CDR3 protein is CASSPLGLEKLFF. As DNA, the CDR3 is TGTGCCAGCAGCCCGCTGGGTCTCGAAAAACTGTTTTTT.

This clonotype has a handful of counts. The chain carries TRBV28 and TRBJ2-3; D perhaps matches TRBD2 (6 bases). Trimming cost V 9 bases and J 0 bases, with 19 bases left between them. The germline V gene encodes CDR1 MDHEN and CDR2 SYDVKM. CDR3 length equals 16 residues. CDR3 loop: CASLKEGSASTDTQYF. The DNA of the CDR3 is TGTGCCAGTCTTAAGGAGGGGTCGGCGAGCACAGATACGCAGTATTTT.

On this clonotype itself: This may be a read error: a much more frequent sequence differs by one nucleotide. The genes are TRBV12-3 or TRBV12-4 and TRBJ2-5, with D unresolved. This CDR3 is 14 amino acids long. DNA for the CDR3: TGTACCAGCAGTTTTTTGGCACAAAAGGAGACCCAGTACTTC. Translating gives CTSSFLAQKETQYF.

This clonotype has a handful of counts. The CDR3 nucleotides read TGTGCCAGCAGCCCGACAGGGGGCGTCACTGAAGCTTTCTTT. Its protein product is CASSPTGGVTEAFF. V and J are TRBV3-1 and TRBJ1-1, with 10 bases that match TRBD1. CDR3 size: 14 residues. In germline, CDR1 is LGHDT, CDR2 YNNKEL (reference sequence). The J segment lost 4 bases and the V segment lost 4 bases, leaving 3 bases of the junction unmatched.

Many counts were recorded for this clonotype. This chain links TRBV7-9 with TRBJ2-3; perhaps D is TRBD1 or TRBD2 (5 bases each). The germline V gene has CDR1 SEHNR and CDR2 FQNEAQ (reference sequence). Trimming removed 2 bases from V and 6 bases from J, with 12 bases in between. There are 14 residues in the CDR3. The CDR3 nucleotides are TGTGCCAGCAGCTTACCCAATGAGGGGGATACGCAGTATTTT. Amino acid sequence: CASSLPNEGDTQYF.

The chain carries TRBV20-1 and TRBJ2-7; D is perhaps TRBD2 (6 bases). Trimming left V 3 bases short and J 2 bases short, with 11 bases between. In germline, CDR1 is DFQATT, CDR2 SNEGSKA (reference sequence). The CDR3 loop spans 13 amino acids. CDR3 protein: CSARGGPAYEQYF. CDR3 coding DNA: TGCAGTGCTAGGGGGGGACCAGCCTACGAGCAGTACTTC.

This clonotype has ten or more counts. CDR3 in amino acids: CSVATGGSTDTQYF. The CDR3 bases are TGCAGCGTAGCCACAGGGGGGTCCACAGATACGCAGTATTTT. The genes are TRBV29-1 and TRBJ2-3; 8 nucleotides match TRBD1. The germline V gene has CDR1 SQVTM and CDR2 ANQGSEA. The CDR3 has 14 amino acids. V dropped 6 bases and J dropped 2; count of bases not matched to a gene: 7.